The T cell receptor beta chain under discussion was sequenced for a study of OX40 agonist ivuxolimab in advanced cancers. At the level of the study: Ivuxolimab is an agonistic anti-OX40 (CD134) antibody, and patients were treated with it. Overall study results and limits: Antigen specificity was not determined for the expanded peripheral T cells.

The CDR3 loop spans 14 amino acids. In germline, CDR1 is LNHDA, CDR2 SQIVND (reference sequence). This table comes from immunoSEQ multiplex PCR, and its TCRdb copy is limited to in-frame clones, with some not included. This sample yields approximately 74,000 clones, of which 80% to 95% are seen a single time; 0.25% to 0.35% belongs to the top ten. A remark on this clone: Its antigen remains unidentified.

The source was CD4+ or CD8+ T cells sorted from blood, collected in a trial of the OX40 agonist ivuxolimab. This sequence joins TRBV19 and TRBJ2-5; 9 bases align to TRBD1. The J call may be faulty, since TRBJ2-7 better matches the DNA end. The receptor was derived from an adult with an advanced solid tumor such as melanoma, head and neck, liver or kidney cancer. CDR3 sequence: CASGRDRASYEQYF. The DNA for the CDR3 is TGTGCCAGTGGCCGGGACAGGGCTTCCTACGAGCAGTACTTC.